This T cell receptor (beta chain) was sequenced during a study of blood T cell repertoires in COVID-19 (dated by TCRdb to the early 2020s). About the investigation overall: Samples covering the acute and convalescent phases of COVID-19 were provided by collaborators in the United States, Italy and Spain. The samples were drawn from the first 160 participants of the ongoing ImmuneRACE study and from over a thousand subjects provided by 6 global collaborators. The prospective study material was composed of cDNA or gDNA derived from T cells, B-cell-depleted T cells, or PBMCs. The repertoires were made available in a free public database intended to serve as a resource for research on the immune response to SARS-CoV-2. The dataset comprised deeply sampled blood TCRbeta repertoires from subjects exposed to, actively infected with, or recovered from COVID-19. Where HLA class I and class II types were available, the types were taken from metadata supplied by the sample provider, not from assay-based typing. Nearly every sample came with metadata listing a de-identified subject ID, COVID-19 status, age in years and sex. What the research found in general, with its limitations: The quantity of clinical and demographic metadata differed by source and by participant and was supplied without curation.

This clone came up a few times. The antigen this receptor binds is unknown. The record has no base qualities; no much larger clone is one base away. The collaborating institutions used their own protocols to collect whole blood in K2EDTA tubes. For TCRbeta analysis, collaborator samples were shipped as frozen whole blood, as isolated PBMCs, or as DNA extracted from either sample type. TCRbeta CDR3 regions were amplified from genomic DNA by means of the immunoSEQ Assay, a bias-controlled multiplex PCR. From the authors' description of their analysis: The number of nucleated cells in each sample was estimated from the amplification of reference gene primers within the assay. Sequence reads were collapsed and filtered to measure the absolute abundance of every unique TCRbeta CDR3 rearrangement. For each sample, productive Simpson clonality was calculated as the square root of Simpson's diversity index across productive rearrangements. TCRdb took over this immuneACCESS table, retaining in-frame rearrangements with V and J assigned. Such tables are incomplete; in checked studies, under half of the missing clones stem from an unresolved V gene, and the remainder is unexplained. V and J calls and clone size are given by that table; D and trimming were obtained from the DNA. This sample comprises under 300,000 clones, more than 85% of them detected only once. The top ten constitute 3.6% of the sample.

Between the V and J ends, shortened by 2 bases and 6 bases respectively, the junction contains 7 bases. Looking up the germline V gene yields CDR1 MDHEN and CDR2 SYDVKM. The CDR3 sequence holds 12 residues, the cysteine and phenylalanine included. The sequence is cut down to CDR3 DNA, 36 bases in frame from base 1. This sequence was found in a man between 18 and 35 years old with active or convalescent COVID-19. Recombination linked TRBV28 to TRBJ1-2; the D gene identity is not certain. Sequenced material: peripheral blood. The CDR3 protein: CASSLTVDGYTF. The DNA sequence is given as TGTGCCAGCAGTTTAACGGTTGATGGCTACACCTTC.